Each of the 7 T cell receptor beta chains below was sequenced from the same sample in a study of cytomegalovirus exposure and HLA in healthy donors. Primers: 60 Vbeta forward and 13 Jbeta reverse. Profiled with immunoSEQ multiplex PCR; TCRdb holds only in-frame clones, not every one. Of under 300,000 clones listed, more than 80% were seen once; the top ten hold 3.5% to 4.5%. Sequenced: PBMCs. These receptors all come from a man aged 35 to 55 in good health and CMV-seropositive.

The chain is built from TRBV7-3 and TRBJ2-7; TRBD1 aligns across 10 bases. The CDR3 covers 16 residues. Germline CDR1 reads SGHTA; CDR2 reads FQGTGA. Germline trimming cut 5 bases from V and 3 bases from J; bases unmatched to any gene: 10. CDR3: CASSPSPDRGHYEQYF. The CDR3 coding sequence is TGTGCCAGCAGCCCATCACCCGACAGGGGGCACTACGAGCAGTACTTC. Supplemented by reference TRBV7-3 and TRBJ2-7, the full variable domain reads GAGVSQTPSNKVTEKGKYVELRCDPISGHTALYWYRQSLGQGPEFLIYFQGTGAADDSGLPNDRFFAVRPEGSVSTLKIQRTERGDSAVYLCASSPSPDRGHYEQYFGPGTRLTVT.

This CDR3 is CASRGTGGNEKLFF. CDR3 bases: TGTGCCAGCAGAGGGACAGGGGGTAATGAAAAACTGTTTTTT. This chain connects TRBV2 to TRBJ1-4; 11 nucleotides line up with TRBD1. Unmatched junction bases numbered 1, after V lost 6 bases and J lost 4 bases. Looked up from germline, CDR1 is SNHLY and CDR2 is FYNNEI. The CDR3 covers 14 residues. The full variable domain, its missing parts supplied by reference TRBV2 and TRBJ1-4, is EPEVTQTPSHQVTQMGQEVILRCVPISNHLYFYWYRQILGQKVEFLVSFYNNEISEKSEIFDDQFSVERPDGSNFTLKIRSTKLEDSAMYFCASRGTGGNEKLFFGSGTQLSVL.

The chain uses TRBV30 and TRBJ1-2, with a tentative D call TRBD1 (5 bases). The CDR3 consists of 14 residues. Trimming took 8 bases from V and 4 from J, leaving 20 bases between them. Germline V gene lookup returns CDR1 GTSNPN and CDR2 SVGIG (reference sequence). CDR3 in DNA: TGTGCCCTCATGGCGGGGTCGGGGGGCTATGGCTACACCTTC. It encodes CALMAGSGGYGYTF.

The chain employs TRBV14 and TRBJ2-1, with TRBD1 matching over 8 bases. Trimming at V came to 4 bases and at J to 4 bases, leaving 6 bases not matched to a gene. The CDR3 is 15 amino acids. Germline V lookup: CDR1 SGHDN, CDR2 FVKESK. The CDR3 protein is CASSRDRGLYNEQFF. Written as DNA, the CDR3 is TGTGCCAGCAGCCGAGACAGGGGCCTGTACAATGAGCAGTTCTTC.

The CDR3 DNA follows: TGTGCCAGCAGCCTATTCGAGGGATATAGAGGGTACGAGCAGTACTTC. Translated, it gives CASSLFEGYRGYEQYF. This sequence joins TRBV11-2 and TRBJ2-7; D may be TRBD2 (5 bases). Looked up from germline, CDR1 is SGHAT and CDR2 is FQNNGV. V was cut by 5 bases and J by 4 bases, with 21 bases left in between. The CDR3 contains 16 residues.

The chain employs TRBV28 and TRBJ2-7; 15 bases line up with TRBD2. V lost 4 bases to trimming and J lost 4 bases; unmatched junction nucleotides: 11. This CDR3 comprises 18 residues. Germline lookup yields CDR1 MDHEN and CDR2 SYDVKM. The CDR3 coding sequence is TGTGCCAGCAGTTCCCCCGGGACTAGCGGGAGGTCCAATTACGAGCAGTACTTC. It translates to CASSSPGTSGRSNYEQYF. Complete variable domain (other parts from reference TRBV28 and TRBJ2-7): DVKVTQSSRYLVKRTGEKVFLECVQDMDHENMFWYRQDPGLGLRLIYFSYDVKMKEKGDIPEGYSVSREKKERFSLILESASTNQTSMYLCASSSPGTSGRSNYEQYFGPGTRLTVT.

The chain uses TRBV15 and TRBJ1-5, with D uncertain. The CDR3 runs to 14 residues. V gave up 3 bases and J gave up 9 bases, with 15 bases separating them. Germline assignment: CDR1 LNHNV and CDR2 YYDKDF (reference sequence). CDR3 protein: CATSRSDGLRPQHF. The CDR3 coding sequence is TGTGCCACCAGCAGGTCGGATGGACTCCGGCCCCAGCATTTT.